A single T cell receptor beta chain is shown here with its context. The CDR3 has 14 amino acids. Germline CDR1 MNHEY, CDR2 SVGAGI. After removal of 6 bases from V and 6 bases from J, the junction contained 10 bases not matched to a gene. Original handling: From reference gene primer amplification, estimates of nucleated cell counts were derived. The method was immunoSEQ multiplex PCR; TCRdb's version includes in-frame clones alone and lacks a portion of them. V, J and clone size are taken as reported in that table, and D and trimming were inferred from the DNA itself. The table has about 140,000 clones, approximately 83% seen once. This sample was taken from a study of blood T cell repertoires in COVID-19. Turning to the study itself: Donors in the United States, Italy and Spain gave samples during acute or convalescent COVID-19. PBMCs, B-cell-depleted T cells, or T cells provided the cDNA or gDNA that made up the material.

The J gene is TRBJ2-7, the V gene TRBV6-5, with 8 bases that match TRBD1. This clonotype was sampled from a human donor in a cohort sampled during active COVID-19. Material: peripheral blood. Here the CDR3 reads CASRAPTGAGEQYF. The CDR3 DNA sequence: TGTGCCAGCAGGGCCCCGACAGGGGCGGGCGAGCAGTACTTC.